The rows below give T cell receptor beta chains drawn from one sample of a study of blood T cells in healthy people across ages. TCRdb called the 5' RACE reads again in MiXCR, with one record for every CDR3 protein. Found here are 1.5 million to 2 million distinct CDR3 sequences, roughly two fifths of them singletons; the top ten hold roughly 24%. The sample consisted of blood. Receptor source: a human donor in good health. Both conserved end residues are part of each CDR3. D genes are given only for firm matches. Clone size is stated in some rows and not others, as once, few, many or a class when expanded.

DNA: TGTGCCAGCAGTAGGAAGAGCAATCAGCCCCAGCATTTT
CDR3: CASSRKSNQPQHF
J: TRBJ1-5
size: few
V: TRBV12-3/TRBV12-4
D: .

DNA: TGTGCCACCAGCAGAGCCCGGACAGGGGTAGGTGGCTACACCTTC
CDR3: CATSRARTGVGGYTF
J: TRBJ1-2
size: .
V: TRBV15
D: TRBD1

DNA: TGTGCCAGCCGGGCCGGGCGGCTCTCTAATGAAAAACTGTTTTTT
CDR3: CASRAGRLSNEKLFF
J: TRBJ1-4
size: .
V: TRBV27
D: .

DNA: TGTGCCAGCAGTTTCAGGGAAGAGGGCAATCAGCCCCAGCATTTT
CDR3: CASSFREEGNQPQHF
J: TRBJ1-5
size: .
V: TRBV6-6
D: .

DNA: TGTGCCATCCAGGGCGGTGGCACAGATACGCAGTATTTT
CDR3: CAIQGGGTDTQYF
J: TRBJ2-3
size: .
V: TRBV10-3
D: .

DNA: TGTGCCAGCAGTTTAACAGAGGATCAGCCCCAGCATTTT
CDR3: CASSLTEDQPQHF
J: TRBJ1-5
size: .
V: TRBV12-3/TRBV12-4
D: .

DNA: TGCAGCTCTGCAGCTACTCAGGGGGGTGAAGCTTTCTTT
CDR3: CSSAATQGGEAFF
J: TRBJ1-1
size: few
V: TRBV29-1
D: TRBD1

DNA: TGTGCCAGCAGTTTTCCGGCGGGGGGCCACGATGAGCAGTTCTTC
CDR3: CASSFPAGGHDEQFF
J: TRBJ2-1
size: .
V: TRBV12-3/TRBV12-4
D: TRBD2

DNA: TGCAGTGCTAGAGATTGGGCGGGGGGGCCTCGCTCCTACAATGAGCAGTTCTTC
CDR3: CSARDWAGGPRSYNEQFF
J: TRBJ2-1
size: .
V: TRBV20-1
D: TRBD2

DNA: TGTGCCAGCAGCACGCCGGACGGGACAAATCAGCCCCAGCATTTT
CDR3: CASSTPDGTNQPQHF
J: TRBJ1-5
size: .
V: TRBV5-5
D: .

DNA: TGTGCCAGTGGTCCCTCGAACCCTTCCTACGGGCAGTACTTC
CDR3: CASGPSNPSYGQYF
J: TRBJ2-7
size: few
V: TRBV19
D: .

DNA: TGTGCCAGCAGTTATGGGGGGGAAAACGGCTACACCTTC
CDR3: CASSYGGENGYTF
J: TRBJ1-2
size: .
V: TRBV6-5
D: .

DNA: TGTGCCAGCAGCCAATTTGACAGTACCAATCAGCCCCAGCATTTT
CDR3: CASSQFDSTNQPQHF
J: TRBJ1-5
size: .
V: TRBV4-2
D: .

DNA: TGCAGTGCTCCCCTTAAGTACGAGCAGTACTTC
CDR3: CSAPLKYEQYF
J: TRBJ2-7
size: few
V: TRBV20-1
D: .

DNA: TGTGCCAGCAGTCCCCCCGGAAACATTCAGTACTTC
CDR3: CASSPPGNIQYF
J: TRBJ2-4
size: few
V: TRBV27
D: .

DNA: TGTGCCAGCAGCTTGGGACTAGGAGTCGAGCAGTACTTC
CDR3: CASSLGLGVEQYF
J: TRBJ2-7
size: .
V: TRBV7-3
D: TRBD2

DNA: TGCGCCAGCAGCCAAGAGGGGTTGGACTATGGCTACACCTTC
CDR3: CASSQEGLDYGYTF
J: TRBJ1-2
size: few
V: TRBV4-3
D: .

DNA: TGTGCCAGCAGTGTCGAGGACAGGGTCTACGAGCAGTACTTC
CDR3: CASSVEDRVYEQYF
J: TRBJ2-7
size: .
V: TRBV2
D: TRBD1

DNA: TGCAGTGCTTTTACTAGCGGGGGGGTCTACGAGCAGTACTTC
CDR3: CSAFTSGGVYEQYF
J: TRBJ2-7
size: once
V: TRBV20-1
D: TRBD2

DNA: TGTGCCAGCAGTACCCGGACATCTCTAGAGACCCAGTACTTC
CDR3: CASSTRTSLETQYF
J: TRBJ2-5
size: .
V: TRBV12-3/TRBV12-4
D: .

DNA: TGCAGTGCTTCCCGGGGGACAAGGATTAGCACAGATACGCAGTATTTT
CDR3: CSASRGTRISTDTQYF
J: TRBJ2-3
size: .
V: TRBV20-1
D: .

DNA: TGCAGTGCTAGTTTTCCCCCGAAAGGACTAGCGTATTTATACGAGCAGTACTTC
CDR3: CSASFPPKGLAYLYEQYF
J: TRBJ2-7
size: .
V: TRBV20-1
D: TRBD2

DNA: TGTGCCAGTGACCGGGACAGGGGTAGCAACGAGCAGTACTTC
CDR3: CASDRDRGSNEQYF
J: TRBJ2-7
size: .
V: TRBV28
D: TRBD1

DNA: TGTGCCGGCATACAGGGGGAGGGAGAGACCCAGTACTTC
CDR3: CAGIQGEGETQYF
J: TRBJ2-5
size: .
V: TRBV10-3
D: .

DNA: TGTGCCAGCGGAGGGAGGGTCCCCTACGAGCAGTACTTC
CDR3: CASGGRVPYEQYF
J: TRBJ2-7
size: .
V: TRBV28
D: TRBD2

DNA: TGTGCCAGCAGTCCTCTCATTGCAGATGCGCAGTATTTT
CDR3: CASSPLIADAQYF
J: TRBJ2-3
size: few
V: TRBV28
D: .

DNA: TGCAGCGTTGGAAACGGCGACACTGAAGCTTTCTTT
CDR3: CSVGNGDTEAFF
J: TRBJ1-1
size: many
V: TRBV29-1
D: .

DNA: TGTGCCAGCACCCTACTAGCGGGGGGGCGAGATACGCAGTATTTT
CDR3: CASTLLAGGRDTQYF
J: TRBJ2-3
size: .
V: TRBV7-2
D: TRBD2

DNA: TGTGCCAGCAGCCAAAAGGGCGGGGAGACCCAGTACTTC
CDR3: CASSQKGGETQYF
J: TRBJ2-5
size: few
V: TRBV3-1
D: .

DNA: TGCAGCGTAGGACTAGCGGGGAATTCGTACGAGCAGTACTTC
CDR3: CSVGLAGNSYEQYF
J: TRBJ2-7
size: few
V: TRBV29-1
D: TRBD2

DNA: TGCAGTGCTAGAGATCAGAGGGGGAAGTACGAGCAGTACTTC
CDR3: CSARDQRGKYEQYF
J: TRBJ2-7
size: .
V: TRBV20-1
D: .

DNA: TGTGCCGGCCGCTGGGCGGGGAACACAGATACGCAGTATTTT
CDR3: CAGRWAGNTDTQYF
J: TRBJ2-3
size: .
V: TRBV27
D: .

DNA: TGCAGTGCGGGTAAGGGGTCAGGGGGAGATGAAGCTTTCTTT
CDR3: CSAGKGSGGDEAFF
J: TRBJ1-1
size: few
V: TRBV20-1
D: TRBD1